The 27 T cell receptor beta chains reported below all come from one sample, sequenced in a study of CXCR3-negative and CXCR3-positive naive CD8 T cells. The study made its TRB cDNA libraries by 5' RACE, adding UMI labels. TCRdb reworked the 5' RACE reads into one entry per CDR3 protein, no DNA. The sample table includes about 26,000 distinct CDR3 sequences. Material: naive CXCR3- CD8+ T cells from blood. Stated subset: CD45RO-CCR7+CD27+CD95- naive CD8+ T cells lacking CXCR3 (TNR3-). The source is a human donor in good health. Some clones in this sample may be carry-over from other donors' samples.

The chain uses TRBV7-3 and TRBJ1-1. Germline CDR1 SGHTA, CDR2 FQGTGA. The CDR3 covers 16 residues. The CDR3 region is CASSYVQGPLNTEAFF.

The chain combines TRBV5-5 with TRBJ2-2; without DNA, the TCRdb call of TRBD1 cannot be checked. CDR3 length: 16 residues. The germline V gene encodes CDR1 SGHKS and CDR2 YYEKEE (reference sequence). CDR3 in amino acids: CASSSGGGLLTGELFF.

The CDR3: CASSFEERTYEQYF. The chain employs TRBV5-6 and TRBJ2-7; TCRdb names TRBD2, which stays unverified in the absence of DNA. From germline, CDR1 is SGHDT and CDR2 YYEEEE. This CDR3 is 14 amino acids long.

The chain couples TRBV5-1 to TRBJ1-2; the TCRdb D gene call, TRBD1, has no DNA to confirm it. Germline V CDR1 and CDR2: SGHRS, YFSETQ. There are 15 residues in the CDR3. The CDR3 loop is CASSPGQGSAEGYTF.

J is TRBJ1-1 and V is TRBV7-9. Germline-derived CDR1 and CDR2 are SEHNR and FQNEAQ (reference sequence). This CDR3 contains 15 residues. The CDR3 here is CASSLGHGLNTEAFF. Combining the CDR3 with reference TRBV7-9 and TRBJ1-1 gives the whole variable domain DTGVSQNPRHKITKRGQNVTFRCDPISEHNRLYWYRQTLGQGPEFLTYFQNEAQLEKSRLLSDRFSAERPKGSFSTLEIQRTEQGDSAMYLCASSLGHGLNTEAFFGQGTRLTVV.

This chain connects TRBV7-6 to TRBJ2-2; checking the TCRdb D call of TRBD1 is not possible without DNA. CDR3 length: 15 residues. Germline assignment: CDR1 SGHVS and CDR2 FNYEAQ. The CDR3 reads CASSPGTDYSGELFF.

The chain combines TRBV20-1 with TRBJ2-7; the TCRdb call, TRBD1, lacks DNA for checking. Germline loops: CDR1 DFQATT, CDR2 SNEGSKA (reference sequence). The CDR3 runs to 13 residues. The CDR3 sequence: CSASPGGPYEQYF.

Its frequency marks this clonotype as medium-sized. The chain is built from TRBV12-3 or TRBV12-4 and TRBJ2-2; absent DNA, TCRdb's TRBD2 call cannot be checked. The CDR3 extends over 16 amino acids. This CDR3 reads CASRLHGTSNTGELFF.

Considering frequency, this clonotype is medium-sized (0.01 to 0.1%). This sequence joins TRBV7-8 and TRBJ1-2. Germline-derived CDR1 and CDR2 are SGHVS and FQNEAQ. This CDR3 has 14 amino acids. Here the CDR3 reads CASSLVSGENGYTF.

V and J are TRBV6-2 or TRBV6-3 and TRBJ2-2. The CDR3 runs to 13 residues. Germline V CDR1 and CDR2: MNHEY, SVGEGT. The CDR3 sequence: CASSNLDTGELFF.

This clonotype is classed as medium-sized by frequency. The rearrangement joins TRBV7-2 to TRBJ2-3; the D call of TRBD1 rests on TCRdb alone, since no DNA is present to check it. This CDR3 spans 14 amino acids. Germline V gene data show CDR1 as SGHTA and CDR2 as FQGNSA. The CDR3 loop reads CASSSRLGGDTQYF.

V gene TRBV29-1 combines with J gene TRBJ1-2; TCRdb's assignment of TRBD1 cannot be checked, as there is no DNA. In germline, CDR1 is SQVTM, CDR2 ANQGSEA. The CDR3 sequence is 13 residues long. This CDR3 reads CSVYSGPVYGYTF.

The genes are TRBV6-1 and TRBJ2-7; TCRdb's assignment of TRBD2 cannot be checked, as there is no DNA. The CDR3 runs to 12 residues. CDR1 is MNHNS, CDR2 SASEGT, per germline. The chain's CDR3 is CASSEGGYEQYF.

CDR3 in amino acids: CASSPGLAGQYEQYF. J is TRBJ2-7 and V is TRBV3-1; TCRdb gives TRBD2 as the D gene, but with no DNA this cannot be confirmed. CDR1 and CDR2 (germline): LGHDT, YNNKEL (reference sequence). The CDR3 covers 15 residues.

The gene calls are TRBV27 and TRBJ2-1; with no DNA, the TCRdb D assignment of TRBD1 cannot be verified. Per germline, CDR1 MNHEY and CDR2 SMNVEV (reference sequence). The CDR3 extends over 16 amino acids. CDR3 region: CASSSADRNYYNEQFF.

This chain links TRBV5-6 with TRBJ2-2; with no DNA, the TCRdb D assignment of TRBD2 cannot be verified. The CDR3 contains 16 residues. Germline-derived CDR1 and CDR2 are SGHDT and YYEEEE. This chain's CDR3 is CASSRPLAGVGGELFF. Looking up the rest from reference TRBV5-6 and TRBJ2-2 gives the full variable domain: DAGVTQSPTHLIKTRGQQVTLRCSPKSGHDTVSWYQQALGQGPQFIFQYYEEEERQRGNFPDRFSGHQFPNYSSELNVNALLLGDSALYLCASSRPLAGVGGELFFGEGSRLTVL.

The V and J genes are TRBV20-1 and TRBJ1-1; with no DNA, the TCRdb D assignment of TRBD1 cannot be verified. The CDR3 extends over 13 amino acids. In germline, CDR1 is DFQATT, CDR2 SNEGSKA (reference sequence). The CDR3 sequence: CSARDRGHTEAFF.

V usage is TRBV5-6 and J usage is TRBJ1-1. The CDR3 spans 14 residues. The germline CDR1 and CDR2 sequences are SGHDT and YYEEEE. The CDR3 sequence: CASSFWRGNTEAFF.

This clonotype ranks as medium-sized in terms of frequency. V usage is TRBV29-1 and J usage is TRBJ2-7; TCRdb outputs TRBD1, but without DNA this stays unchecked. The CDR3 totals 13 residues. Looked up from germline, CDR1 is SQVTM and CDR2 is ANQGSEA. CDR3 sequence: CSVIIRDPYEQYF.

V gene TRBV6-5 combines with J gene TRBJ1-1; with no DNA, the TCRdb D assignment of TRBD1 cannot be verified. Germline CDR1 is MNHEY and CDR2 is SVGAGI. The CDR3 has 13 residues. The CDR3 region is CASSSGQNTEAFF.

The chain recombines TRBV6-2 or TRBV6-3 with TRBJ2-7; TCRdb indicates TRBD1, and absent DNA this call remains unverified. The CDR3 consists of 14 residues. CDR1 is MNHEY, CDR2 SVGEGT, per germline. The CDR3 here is CASDPQGVTYEQYF.

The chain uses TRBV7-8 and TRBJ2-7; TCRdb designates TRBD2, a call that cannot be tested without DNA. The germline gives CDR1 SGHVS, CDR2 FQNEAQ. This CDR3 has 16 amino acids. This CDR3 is CASSLGAGGGYYERYF.

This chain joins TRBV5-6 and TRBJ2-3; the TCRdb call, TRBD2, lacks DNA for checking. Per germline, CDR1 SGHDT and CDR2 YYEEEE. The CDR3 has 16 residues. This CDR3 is CASSFGSGGVTDTQYF. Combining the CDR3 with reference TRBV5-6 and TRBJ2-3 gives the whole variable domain DAGVTQSPTHLIKTRGQQVTLRCSPKSGHDTVSWYQQALGQGPQFIFQYYEEEERQRGNFPDRFSGHQFPNYSSELNVNALLLGDSALYLCASSFGSGGVTDTQYFGPGTRLTVL.

Here the CDR3 reads CASSRQGNTGELFF. The rearrangement links TRBV4-3 to TRBJ2-2; TCRdb picks TRBD1, but there is no DNA to check that call. The CDR3 spans 14 residues. CDR1 and CDR2 (germline): LGHNA, YSLEER.

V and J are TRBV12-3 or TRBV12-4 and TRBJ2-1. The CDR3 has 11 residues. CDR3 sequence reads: CASTTHNEQFF.

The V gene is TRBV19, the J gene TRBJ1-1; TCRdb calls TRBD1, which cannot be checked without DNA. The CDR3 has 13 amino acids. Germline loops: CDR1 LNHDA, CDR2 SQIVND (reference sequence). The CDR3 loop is CAINPGQGHEAFF.

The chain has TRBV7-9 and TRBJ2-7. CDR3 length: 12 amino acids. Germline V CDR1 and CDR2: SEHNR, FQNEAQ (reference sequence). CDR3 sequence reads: CASSSFSYEQYF.